This record concerns one T cell receptor (beta chain) sequence. Study processing details: Amplified reference gene primers provided the basis for estimating nucleated cell counts. Here immunoSEQ multiplex PCR was the method, and the copy in TCRdb shows in-frame clones only, minus some. The V and J calls and the clone size are those of that table, but D and trimming were determined from the DNA. This table has 150,000 to 200,000 clones, 65% to 85% appearing once. This sample is part of a study of blood T cell repertoires in COVID-19. On the study more broadly: Samples came from the United States, Italy and Spain, spanning acute and convalescent COVID-19. PBMCs, B-cell-depleted T cells, or T cells provided the cDNA or gDNA that made up the material.

CDR1 and CDR2 from the germline V gene are SGDLS and YYNGEE. The CDR3 has 16 amino acids. V lost 0 bases to trimming and J lost 2 bases; unmatched junction nucleotides: 6. This TCR was sampled from a man aged 55 to 70 with active or convalescent COVID-19. The chain has TRBV9 and TRBJ2-7; TRBD2 agrees at 9 bases. The sequencing sample was made of peripheral blood. CDR3 coding DNA: TGTGCCAGCAGCGTAGTCCCAGCGGGAGGAACCTACGAGCAGTACTTC. It is translated as CASSVVPAGGTYEQYF.